The text below deals with one T cell receptor beta chain. In the original analysis: Amplified reference gene primers provided the basis for estimating nucleated cell counts. Measured with immunoSEQ multiplex PCR; TCRdb has only the in-frame clones, and not every one. That table is the source of V, J and clone size, and D and trimming were worked out from the DNA. The top ten clones hold 3.3% of a sample with 200,000 to 300,000 clones, approximately 83% of them seen once. Germline loops: CDR1 LNHDA, CDR2 SQIVND (reference sequence). V gave up 0 bases and J gave up 3 bases, with 9 bases separating them. The CDR3 has 14 residues. The source of the sample is a study of blood T cell repertoires in COVID-19. Study context: Italy, Spain and the United States were the sources of the convalescent and acute COVID-19 samples.

Individuals aged about 18 to 95 years were recruited from 20 to 25 US areas. Clinical history reported by participants formed the basis on which cohorts were assigned. Input material: PBMCs or T cells enriched from blood (not recorded which). The source is a woman in her thirties or forties with acute COVID-19. The J gene is TRBJ2-7, the V gene TRBV19; D may be TRBD1 (6 bases). The CDR3 loop reads CASSIETGNYEQYF. Written as DNA, the CDR3 is TGTGCCAGTAGTATAGAGACAGGCAACTACGAGCAGTACTTC.